This T cell receptor beta chain was recorded in a study of blood T cell repertoires in COVID-19. Study-level background: From the United States, Italy and Spain came samples of acute and convalescent COVID-19. Sources were T cells, B-cell-depleted T cells, or PBMCs; the material itself was cDNA or gDNA.

Trimming left V 1 base short and J 4 bases short, with 4 bases between. From germline, CDR1 is MDHEN and CDR2 SYDVKM. The CDR3 spans 12 residues. Authors' analysis steps: Cell counts per sample came from amplifying reference gene primers. The repertoire was sequenced with immunoSEQ multiplex PCR; TCRdb's copy has only in-frame clones and lacks some. D and trimming were read from the DNA, whereas the V and J calls and clone size are those reported in that table. Altogether around 170,000 clones are present, almost 85% being singletons, with the ten largest covering 11% to 15%. The genes are TRBV28 and TRBJ1-2; no definite D call. Sequencing was performed on peripheral blood. The sequence came from a man aged 18-30 years with active or convalescent COVID-19. The CDR3 protein is CASSLSVYGYTF. DNA for the CDR3: TGTGCCAGCAGTTTATCAGTCTATGGCTACACCTTC.